A selection of T cell receptor beta chains follows, all from one sample in a study of T-cell memory formation after mild COVID-19. In TCRdb, the 5' RACE reads were re-called with MiXCR into one record per CDR3 protein. This sample has about 140,000 distinct CDR3 sequences, with roughly 19% found just once. The specimen sequenced was PBMCs or a T cell subset sorted from them (not recorded which). Receptor source: an adult woman who had mild COVID-19 (a few samples of this study predate the infection). Cell type and time point are not known. CDR3s include the opening cysteine and the closing phenylalanine or tryptophan. D genes are given only for firm matches. The size of a clone is reported for some rows only, either as once, few or many, or as a class for expanded clones.

size	V	D	J	CDR3	DNA
.	TRBV4-2	.	TRBJ1-2	CASSQDMGDRFTF	TGTGCCAGCAGCCAAGATATGGGGGATCGTTTCACCTTC
.	TRBV12-3/TRBV12-4	TRBD2	TRBJ2-7	CASSLGLAGVEQYF	TGTGCCAGCAGTCTGGGACTAGCGGGAGTCGAGCAGTACTTC
few	TRBV10-2	.	TRBJ1-2	CASSEMRVGYGYTF	TGCGCCAGCAGTGAGATGAGGGTGGGGTATGGCTACACCTTC
.	TRBV4-3	.	TRBJ1-3	CASSRGFGNTIYF	TGCGCCAGCAGCCGGGGATTCGGAAACACCATATATTTT
medium-sized	TRBV9	.	TRBJ1-6	CASSVIDSPLHF	TGTGCCAGCAGCGTAATCGATTCACCCCTCCACTTT
.	TRBV2	TRBD1	TRBJ2-3	CASRLTGASTDTQYF	TGTGCCAGCAGGCTGACAGGGGCCTCCACAGATACGCAGTATTTT
few	TRBV20-1	TRBD2	TRBJ2-7	CSASKTSGYEQYF	TGCAGTGCTAGTAAGACTAGCGGCTACGAGCAGTACTTC
many	TRBV20-1	.	TRBJ2-5	CSGRQETQYF	TGCAGTGGACGGCAAGAGACCCAGTACTTC
few	TRBV12-3/TRBV12-4	.	TRBJ2-7	CASSLGGGFYEQYF	TGTGCCAGCAGTTTAGGTGGAGGCTTCTACGAGCAGTACTTC
.	TRBV6-5	TRBD2	TRBJ2-1	CASKRLAGRLDEQFF	TGTGCCAGCAAACGGCTAGCGGGGCGACTTGATGAGCAGTTCTTC
few	TRBV5-1	.	TRBJ2-7	CASSLDLTGRNEQYF	TGCGCCAGCAGCTTGGACCTGACAGGGAGGAACGAGCAGTACTTC
.	TRBV3-1	TRBD1	TRBJ1-1	CASSRPGQGVNAFF	TGTGCCAGCAGCCGCCCGGGACAGGGAGTGAATGCTTTCTTT
few	TRBV7-9	TRBD2	TRBJ2-1	CASSSWTSGSNEQFF	TGTGCCAGCAGCTCATGGACTAGCGGGAGCAATGAGCAGTTCTTC
.	TRBV7-6	.	TRBJ2-7	CASSLNGETAAYEQYF	TGTGCCAGCAGCTTAAATGGTGAGACGGCAGCCTACGAGCAGTACTTC
.	TRBV20-1	.	TRBJ1-5	CSASGHGVSNQPQHF	TGCAGTGCTAGCGGGCATGGGGTTAGCAATCAGCCCCAGCATTTT
.	TRBV4-1	TRBD1	TRBJ2-1	CASSPLLGTGGNEQFF	TGCGCCAGCAGTCCTCTTCTCGGGACAGGGGGCAATGAGCAGTTCTTC
.	TRBV19	TRBD2	TRBJ2-1	CASSIDRSGSYNEQFF	TGTGCCAGTAGTATAGATCGGAGCGGGAGCTACAATGAGCAGTTCTTC
many	TRBV4-2	TRBD2	TRBJ2-3	CASSQGAGVRDTQYF	TGTGCCAGCAGCCAAGGGGCGGGAGTAAGAGATACGCAGTATTTT
.	TRBV13	.	TRBJ1-1	CASSSLPWRANTEAFF	TGTGCCAGCAGCTCCCTCCCTTGGCGGGCGAACACTGAAGCTTTCTTT
.	TRBV7-2	TRBD1	TRBJ1-5	CASSWTGVDQPQHF	TGTGCCAGCAGCTGGACAGGGGTCGATCAGCCCCAGCATTTT
few	TRBV28	.	TRBJ1-2	CASIPSGEYYGYTF	TGTGCCAGCATCCCAAGCGGGGAGTACTATGGCTACACCTTC
.	TRBV12-3/TRBV12-4	TRBD2	TRBJ2-2	CGSSIAGVYTGELFF	TGTGGCAGCTCTATAGCGGGGGTGTACACCGGGGAGCTGTTTTTT
few	TRBV23-1	TRBD2	TRBJ2-1	CASSPQGIAGARNEQFF	TGCGCCAGCAGTCCTCAAGGTATAGCGGGAGCCAGAAATGAGCAGTTCTTC
.	TRBV5-1	.	TRBJ2-6	CASSLEPGAADGANVLTF	TGCGCCAGCAGCTTGGAACCGGGGGCGGCGGATGGGGCCAACGTCCTGACTTTC
.	TRBV7-6	TRBD1	TRBJ1-1	CASSLARTGDWGLNTEAFF	TGTGCCAGCAGCTTAGCAAGGACAGGAGATTGGGGTTTGAACACTGAAGCTTTCTTT
.	TRBV5-8	.	TRBJ2-1	CASSETAGF	TGTGCCAGCAGCGAGACAGCAGGATTC
few	TRBV6-5	.	TRBJ2-4	CASSNKWVSVASAKNIQYF	TGTGCCAGCAGTAATAAATGGGTGTCGGTAGCTTCAGCCAAAAACATTCAGTACTTC
.	TRBV12-3/TRBV12-4	.	TRBJ1-1	CASSFLTNTEAFF	TGTGCCAGCAGTTTCCTTACAAACACTGAAGCTTTCTTT
many	TRBV6-5	.	TRBJ2-7	CASSYSAEYEQYF	TGTGCCAGCAGTTACTCAGCAGAGTACGAGCAGTACTTC
.	TRBV27	.	TRBJ1-2	CASSLSGEANYGYTF	TGTGCCAGCAGTTTATCAGGGGAAGCTAACTATGGCTACACCTTC
few	TRBV5-1	.	TRBJ2-1	CASSPDRPGGGEQFF	TGCGCCAGCAGCCCGGATCGGCCAGGAGGGGGTGAGCAGTTCTTC
.	TRBV2	TRBD1	TRBJ1-1	CASSITTGGGTEAFF	TGTGCCAGCAGTATTACTACAGGGGGCGGCACTGAAGCTTTCTTT